This T cell receptor beta chain was identified in a study of T cell responses to AZD1222 COVID-19 vaccine. General study points: Donors, mostly white British, included more females; clonal diversity was possibly underestimated.

This CDR3 spans 17 amino acids. Per the germline V gene, CDR1 is SEHNR and CDR2 is FQNEAQ (reference sequence). J was trimmed by 2 bases and V by 2 bases; bases with no gene match: 8. With respect to this clone: The antigen remains unidentified.

Libraries were prepared by immunoSEQ multiplex PCR; TCRdb keeps only in-frame clonotypes and omits some of them. The repertoire includes about 180,000 clones, approximately 92% of them detected once, and 0.95% to 1.3% sits in the top ten. This sequence joins TRBV7-9 and TRBJ1-4, with 7 bases lining up with TRBD1. Here the sequenced sample was peripheral blood, taken 28 days after the second dose of the MenACWY control vaccine. The sequence derives from an adult who received the MenACWY meningococcal vaccine as a control. In DNA, the CDR3 is TGTGCCAGCAGCTTAACGGCAGGGGGACGGACTAATGAAAAACTGTTTTTT. This gives the protein CASSLTAGGRTNEKLFF.